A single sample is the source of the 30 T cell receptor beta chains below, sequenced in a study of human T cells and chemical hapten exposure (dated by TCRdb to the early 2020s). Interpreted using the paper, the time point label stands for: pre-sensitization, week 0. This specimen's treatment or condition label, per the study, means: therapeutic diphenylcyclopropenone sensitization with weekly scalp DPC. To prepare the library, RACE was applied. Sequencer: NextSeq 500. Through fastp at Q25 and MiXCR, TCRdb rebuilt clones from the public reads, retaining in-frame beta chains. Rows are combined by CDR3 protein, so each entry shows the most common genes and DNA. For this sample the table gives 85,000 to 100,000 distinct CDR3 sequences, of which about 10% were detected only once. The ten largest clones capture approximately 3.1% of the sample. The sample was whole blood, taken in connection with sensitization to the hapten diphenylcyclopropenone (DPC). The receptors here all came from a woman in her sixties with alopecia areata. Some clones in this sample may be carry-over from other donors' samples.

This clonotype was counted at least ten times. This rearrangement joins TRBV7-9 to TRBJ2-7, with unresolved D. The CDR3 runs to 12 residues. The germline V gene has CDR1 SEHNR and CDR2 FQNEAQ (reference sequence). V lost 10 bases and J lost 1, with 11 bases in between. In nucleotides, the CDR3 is TGTGCCACCGGACGGTCATCCTACGAGCAGTACTTC. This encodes CATGRSSYEQYF.

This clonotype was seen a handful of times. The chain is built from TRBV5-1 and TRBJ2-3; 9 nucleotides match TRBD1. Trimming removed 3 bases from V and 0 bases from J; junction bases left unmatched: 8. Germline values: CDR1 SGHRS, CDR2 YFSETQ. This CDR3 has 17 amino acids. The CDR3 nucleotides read TGCGCCAGCAGCTCCGGACAGGGGCGACCTAGCACAGATACGCAGTATTTT. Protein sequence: CASSSGQGRPSTDTQYF.

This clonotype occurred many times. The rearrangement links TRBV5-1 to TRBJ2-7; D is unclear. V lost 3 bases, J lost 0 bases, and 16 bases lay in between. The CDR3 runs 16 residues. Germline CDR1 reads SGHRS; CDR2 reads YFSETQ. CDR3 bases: TGCGCCAGCAGCTCGACTTTCATGGTCGGCTCCTACGAGCAGTACTTC. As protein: CASSSTFMVGSYEQYF.

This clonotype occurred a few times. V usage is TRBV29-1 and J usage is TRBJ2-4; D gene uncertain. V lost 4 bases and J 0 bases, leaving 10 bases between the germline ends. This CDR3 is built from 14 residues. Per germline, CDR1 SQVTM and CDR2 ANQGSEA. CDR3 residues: CSVVARLAKNIQYF. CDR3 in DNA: TGCAGCGTTGTTGCCCGCTTAGCCAAAAACATTCAGTACTTC.

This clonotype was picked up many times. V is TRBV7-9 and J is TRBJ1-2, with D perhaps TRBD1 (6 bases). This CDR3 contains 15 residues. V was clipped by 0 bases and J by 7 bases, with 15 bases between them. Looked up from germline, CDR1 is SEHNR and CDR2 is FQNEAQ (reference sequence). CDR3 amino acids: CASSLAPAGDRGYTF. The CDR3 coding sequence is TGTGCCAGCAGCTTAGCCCCTGCAGGGGATCGTGGCTACACCTTC.

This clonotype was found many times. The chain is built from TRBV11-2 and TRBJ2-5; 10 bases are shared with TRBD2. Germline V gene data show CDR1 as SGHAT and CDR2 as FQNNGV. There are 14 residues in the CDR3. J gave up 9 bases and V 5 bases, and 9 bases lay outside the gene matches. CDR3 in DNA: TGTGCCAGCAGCCCTGGACTAGCGGATAGGGCCCAGTACTTC. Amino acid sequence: CASSPGLADRAQYF.

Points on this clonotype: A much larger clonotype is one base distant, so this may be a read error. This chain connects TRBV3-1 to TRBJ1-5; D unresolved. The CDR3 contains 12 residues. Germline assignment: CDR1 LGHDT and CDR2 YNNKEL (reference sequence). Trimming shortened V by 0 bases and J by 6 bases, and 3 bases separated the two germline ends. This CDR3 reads CASSQEGQPQHF. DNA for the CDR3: TGTGCCAGCAGCCAAGAAGGTCAGCCCCAGCATTTT.

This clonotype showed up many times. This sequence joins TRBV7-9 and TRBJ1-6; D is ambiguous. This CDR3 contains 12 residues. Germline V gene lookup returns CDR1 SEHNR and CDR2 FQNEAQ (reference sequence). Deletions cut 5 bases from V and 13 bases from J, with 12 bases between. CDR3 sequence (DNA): TGTGCCAGCAGCGTAATCGGTAACCCCCTCCACTTT. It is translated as CASSVIGNPLHF.

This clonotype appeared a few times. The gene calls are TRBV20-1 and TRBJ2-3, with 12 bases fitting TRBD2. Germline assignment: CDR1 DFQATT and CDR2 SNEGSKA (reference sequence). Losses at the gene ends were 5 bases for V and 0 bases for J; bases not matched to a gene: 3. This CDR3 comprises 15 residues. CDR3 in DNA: TGCAGTGCTTTTACTAGCGGGGGGAGCACAGATACGCAGTATTTT. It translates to CSAFTSGGSTDTQYF.

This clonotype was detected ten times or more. CDR3: CASSVNRQESSYNEQFF. The CDR3 region has the DNA TGTGCCAGCAGCGTAAATAGACAGGAGAGCTCCTACAATGAGCAGTTCTTC. The chain has TRBV9 and TRBJ2-1, with a possible D match to TRBD1 (6 bases). Per the germline V gene, CDR1 is SGDLS and CDR2 is YYNGEE. Trimming left V 1 base short and J 0 bases short, with 14 bases between. The CDR3 extends over 17 amino acids.

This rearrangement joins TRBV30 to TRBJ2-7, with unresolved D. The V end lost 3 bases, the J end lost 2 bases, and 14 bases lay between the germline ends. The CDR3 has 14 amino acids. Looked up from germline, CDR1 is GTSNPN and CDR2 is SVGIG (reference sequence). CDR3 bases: TGTGCCTGGAGGAAAGGTCAACTGACCTACGAGCAGTACTTC. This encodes CAWRKGQLTYEQYF.

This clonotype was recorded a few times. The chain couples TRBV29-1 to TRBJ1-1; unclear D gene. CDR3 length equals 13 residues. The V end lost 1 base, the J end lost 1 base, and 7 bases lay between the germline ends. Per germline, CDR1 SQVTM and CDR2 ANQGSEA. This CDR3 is CSVEVRENTEAFF. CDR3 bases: TGCAGCGTTGAAGTGAGGGAGAACACTGAAGCTTTCTTT. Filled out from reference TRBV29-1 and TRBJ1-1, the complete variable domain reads SAVISQKPSRDICQRGTSLTIQCQVDSQVTMMFWYRQQPGQSLTLIATANQGSEATYESGFVIDKFPISRPNLTFSTLTVSNMSPEDSSIYLCSVEVRENTEAFFGQGTRLTVV.

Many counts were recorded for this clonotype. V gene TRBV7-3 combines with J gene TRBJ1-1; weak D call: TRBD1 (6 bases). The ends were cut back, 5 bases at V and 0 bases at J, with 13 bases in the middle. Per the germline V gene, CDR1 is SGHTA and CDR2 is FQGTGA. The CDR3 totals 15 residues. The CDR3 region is CASSPNGQLNTEAFF. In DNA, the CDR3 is TGTGCCAGCAGCCCGAATGGACAGCTGAACACTGAAGCTTTCTTT.

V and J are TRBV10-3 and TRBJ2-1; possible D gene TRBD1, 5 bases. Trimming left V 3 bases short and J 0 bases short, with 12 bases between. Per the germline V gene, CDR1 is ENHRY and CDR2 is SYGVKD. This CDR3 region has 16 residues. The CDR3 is CAISDSRGSSYNEQFF. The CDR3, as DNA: TGTGCCATCAGTGATTCTAGGGGAAGCTCCTACAATGAGCAGTTCTTC.

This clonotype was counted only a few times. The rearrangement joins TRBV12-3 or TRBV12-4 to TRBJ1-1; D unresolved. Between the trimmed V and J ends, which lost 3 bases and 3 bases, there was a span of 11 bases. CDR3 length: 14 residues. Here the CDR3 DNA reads TGTGCCAGCAGTTTCCTTCTTGGGGACACTGAAGCTTTCTTT. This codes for CASSFLLGDTEAFF.

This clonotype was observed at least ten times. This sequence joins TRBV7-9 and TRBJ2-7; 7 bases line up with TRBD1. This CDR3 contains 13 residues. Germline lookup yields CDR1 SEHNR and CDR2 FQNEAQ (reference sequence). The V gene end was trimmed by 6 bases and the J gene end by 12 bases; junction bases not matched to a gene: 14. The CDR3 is CASSLAPTGLGYF. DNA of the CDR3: TGTGCCAGCAGTCTCGCCCCGACAGGGCTGGGGTACTTC.

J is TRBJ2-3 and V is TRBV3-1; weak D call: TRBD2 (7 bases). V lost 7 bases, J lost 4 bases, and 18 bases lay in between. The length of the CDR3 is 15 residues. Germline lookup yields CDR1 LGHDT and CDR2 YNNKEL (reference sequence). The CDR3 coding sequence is TGTGCCAGCACCCTAGGGGGGGCGGCGGCAGATACGCAGTATTTT. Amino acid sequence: CASTLGGAAADTQYF.

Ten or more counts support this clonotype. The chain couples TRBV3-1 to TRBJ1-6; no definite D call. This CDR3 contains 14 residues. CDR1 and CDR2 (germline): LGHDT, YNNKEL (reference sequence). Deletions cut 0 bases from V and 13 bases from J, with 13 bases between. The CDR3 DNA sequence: TGTGCCAGCAGCCAAGAAATGGGGAGCGTTCCCCTCCACTTT. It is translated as CASSQEMGSVPLHF.

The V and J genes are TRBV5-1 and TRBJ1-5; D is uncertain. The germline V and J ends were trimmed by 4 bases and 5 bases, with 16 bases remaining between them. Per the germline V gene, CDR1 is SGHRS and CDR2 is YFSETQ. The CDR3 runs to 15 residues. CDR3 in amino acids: CASSKEAQPDQPQHF. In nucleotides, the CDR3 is TGCGCCAGCAGCAAGGAGGCCCAGCCCGATCAGCCCCAGCATTTT.

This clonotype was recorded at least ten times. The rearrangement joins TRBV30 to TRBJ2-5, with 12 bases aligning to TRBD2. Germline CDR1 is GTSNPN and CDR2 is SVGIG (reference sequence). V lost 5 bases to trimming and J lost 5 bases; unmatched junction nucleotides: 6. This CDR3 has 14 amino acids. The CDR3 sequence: CAWASGGALETQYF. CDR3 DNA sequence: TGTGCCTGGGCTAGCGGGGGGGCCTTGGAGACCCAGTACTTC.

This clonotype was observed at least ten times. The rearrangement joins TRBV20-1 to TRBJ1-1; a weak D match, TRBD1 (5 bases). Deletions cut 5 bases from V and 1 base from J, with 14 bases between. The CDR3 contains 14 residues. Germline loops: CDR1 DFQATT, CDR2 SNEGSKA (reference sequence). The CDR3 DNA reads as TGCAGTGCTGAACCTGGACACAGGAACACTGAAGCTTTCTTT. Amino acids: CSAEPGHRNTEAFF.

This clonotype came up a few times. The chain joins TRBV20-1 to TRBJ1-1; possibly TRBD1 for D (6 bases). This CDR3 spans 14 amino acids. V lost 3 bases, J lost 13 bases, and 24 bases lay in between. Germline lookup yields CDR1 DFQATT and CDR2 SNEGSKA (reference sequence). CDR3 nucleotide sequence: TGCAGTGCTAGCCACCCGGGACACCCGGGAGTAGTTTTCTTT. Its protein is CSASHPGHPGVVFF.

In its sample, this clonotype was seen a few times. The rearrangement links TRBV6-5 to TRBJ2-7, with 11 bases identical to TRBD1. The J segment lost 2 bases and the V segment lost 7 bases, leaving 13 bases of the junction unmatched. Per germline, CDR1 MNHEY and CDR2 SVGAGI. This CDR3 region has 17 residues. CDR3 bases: TGTGCCAGCACCAAAAGGGCTCCGGGACAGGGGGCCTACGAGCAGTACTTC. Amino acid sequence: CASTKRAPGQGAYEQYF.

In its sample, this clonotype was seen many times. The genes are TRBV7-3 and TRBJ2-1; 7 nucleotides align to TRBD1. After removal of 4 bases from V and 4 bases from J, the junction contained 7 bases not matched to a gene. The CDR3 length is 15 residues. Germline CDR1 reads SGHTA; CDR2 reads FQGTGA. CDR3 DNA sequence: TGTGCCAGCAGCTCCTTAGGACAGGCTTACAATGAGCAGTTCTTC. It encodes CASSSLGQAYNEQFF.

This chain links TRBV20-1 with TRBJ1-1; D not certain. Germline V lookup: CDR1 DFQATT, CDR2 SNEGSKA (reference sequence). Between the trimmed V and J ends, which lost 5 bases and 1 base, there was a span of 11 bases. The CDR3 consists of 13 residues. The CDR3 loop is CSAEPSPNTEAFF. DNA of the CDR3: TGCAGTGCTGAGCCCAGTCCGAACACTGAAGCTTTCTTT.

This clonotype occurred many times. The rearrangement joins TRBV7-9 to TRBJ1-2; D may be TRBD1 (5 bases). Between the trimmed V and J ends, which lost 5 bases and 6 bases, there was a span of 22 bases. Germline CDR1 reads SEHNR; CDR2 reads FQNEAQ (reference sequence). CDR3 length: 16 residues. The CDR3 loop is CASSAFTGTNQHGYTF. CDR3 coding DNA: TGTGCCAGCAGCGCCTTTACAGGTACCAACCAACATGGCTACACCTTC.

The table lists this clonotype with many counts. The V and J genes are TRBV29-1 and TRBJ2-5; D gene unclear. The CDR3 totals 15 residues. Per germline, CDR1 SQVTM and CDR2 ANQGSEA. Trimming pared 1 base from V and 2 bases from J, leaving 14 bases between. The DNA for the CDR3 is TGCAGCGTTGAAGGCCCGGACGTCTCTCAAGAGACCCAGTACTTC. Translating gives CSVEGPDVSQETQYF.

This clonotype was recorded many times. The CDR3 region is CASSFPRGMNTEAFF. The CDR3 region has the DNA TGTGCCAGCAGCTTCCCCAGGGGCATGAACACTGAAGCTTTCTTT. The chain employs TRBV7-9 and TRBJ1-1, with D possibly being TRBD1 (6 bases). Trimming stripped 3 bases from V and 0 bases from J, with 11 bases between. There are 15 residues in the CDR3. Germline CDR1 and CDR2: SEHNR and FQNEAQ (reference sequence). Full variable domain (remainder filled in from reference TRBV7-9 and TRBJ1-1): DTGVSQNPRHKITKRGQNVTFRCDPISEHNRLYWYRQTLGQGPEFLTYFQNEAQLEKSRLLSDRFSAERPKGSFSTLEIQRTEQGDSAMYLCASSFPRGMNTEAFFGQGTRLTVV.

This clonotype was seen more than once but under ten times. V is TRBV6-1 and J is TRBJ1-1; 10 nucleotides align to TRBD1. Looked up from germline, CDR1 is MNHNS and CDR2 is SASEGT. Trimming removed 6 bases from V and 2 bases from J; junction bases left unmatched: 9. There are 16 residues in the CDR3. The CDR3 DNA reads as TGTGCCAGCAGGAATCAGACAGGGGGCATTAACACTGAAGCTTTCTTT. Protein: CASRNQTGGINTEAFF.

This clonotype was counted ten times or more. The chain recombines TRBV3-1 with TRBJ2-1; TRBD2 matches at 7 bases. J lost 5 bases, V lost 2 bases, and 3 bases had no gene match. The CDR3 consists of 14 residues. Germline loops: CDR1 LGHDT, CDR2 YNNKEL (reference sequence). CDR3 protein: CASSQTLANNEQFF. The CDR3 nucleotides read TGTGCCAGCAGCCAAACACTAGCGAACAATGAGCAGTTCTTC.